These 23 T cell receptor beta chains came from one sample sequenced in a study of cytomegalovirus exposure and HLA in healthy donors. PCR used 60 Vbeta primers and 13 Jbeta primers. The data were produced by immunoSEQ multiplex PCR, yet TCRdb's version contains in-frame clones alone and is incomplete. The repertoire holds 110,000 to 150,000 clones, around 80% seen once, with 4.5% to 5.5% in the top ten. The sequencing input was PBMCs. The receptors derive from a man aged 35 to 55 in good health and CMV-seronegative.

This chain uses TRBV19 with TRBJ1-3; 9 bases are shared with TRBD1. With V trimmed by 8 bases and J by 4 bases, 3 bases remained unmatched. There are 13 residues in the CDR3. Germline lookup yields CDR1 LNHDA and CDR2 SQIVND (reference sequence). Here the CDR3 reads CASLTGGGNTIYF. The DNA of the CDR3 is TGTGCCAGTCTGACAGGGGGAGGAAACACCATATATTTT.

The rearrangement uses TRBV10-1 and TRBJ1-1; D possibly corresponds to TRBD1 (5 bases). This CDR3 spans 14 amino acids. The germline V and J ends were trimmed by 6 bases and 0 bases, with 11 bases remaining between them. Germline CDR1 and CDR2: WNHNN and SYGVQD (reference sequence). CDR3 sequence: CASSAGLMNTEAFF. In DNA form, the CDR3 reads TGCGCCAGCAGCGCGGGACTCATGAACACTGAAGCTTTCTTT.

This sequence joins TRBV27 and TRBJ1-4; TRBD1 matches at 7 bases. This CDR3 contains 16 residues. The V segment lost 8 bases and the J segment 4 bases; nucleotides outside the gene matches: 13. Germline lookup yields CDR1 MNHEY and CDR2 SMNVEV (reference sequence). CDR3 residues: CASSPLPGQYNEKLFF. For the CDR3, the DNA is TGTGCCAGCTCCCCATTGCCGGGACAGTATAATGAAAAACTGTTTTTT. The entire variable domain, with the rest obtained from reference TRBV27 and TRBJ1-4, is as follows: EAQVTQNPRYLITVTGKKLTVTCSQNMNHEYMSWYRQDPGLGLRQIYYSMNVEVTDKGDVPEGYKVSRKEKRNFPLILESPSPNQTSLYFCASSPLPGQYNEKLFFGSGTQLSVL.

V usage is TRBV19 and J usage is TRBJ2-1; TRBD2 is a possible D gene (6 bases). Germline V gene sequence: CDR1 LNHDA, CDR2 SQIVND (reference sequence). With 5 bases removed from V and 6 bases from J, the gap between germline ends came to 17 bases. The CDR3 has 15 amino acids. The CDR3 coding sequence is TGTGCCAGTAGTTTTCTTGGGACTGCCTCCAATGAGCAGTTCTTC. Protein product: CASSFLGTASNEQFF.

The gene calls are TRBV10-1 and TRBJ1-2; 9 nucleotides agree with TRBD1. The V gene's germline CDR1 is WNHNN and CDR2 SYGVQD (reference sequence). The CDR3 covers 15 residues. Trimming at V came to 0 bases and at J to 8 bases, leaving 7 bases not matched to a gene. CDR3 residues: CASSESIGTGIGYTF. DNA of the CDR3: TGCGCCAGCAGTGAGTCGATTGGGACAGGGATCGGCTACACCTTC.

The V gene is TRBV9, the J gene TRBJ1-3; D remains ambiguous. The CDR3 covers 14 residues. V dropped 0 bases and J dropped 8 bases, with 12 bases sitting between them. Germline values: CDR1 SGDLS, CDR2 YYNGEE. CDR3 loop: CASSVDFGSDTIYF. The CDR3 DNA reads TGTGCCAGCAGCGTAGATTTTGGGAGTGACACCATATATTTT. Variable domain in full (rest from reference TRBV9 and TRBJ1-3): DSGVTQTPKHLITATGQRVTLRCSPRSGDLSVYWYQQSLDQGLQFLIQYYNGEERAKGNILERFSAQQFPDLHSELNLSSLELGDSALYFCASSVDFGSDTIYFGEGSWLTVV.

CDR3 bases: TGTGCCAGCAGTGAGCGGGAAACCGGGGAGCTGTTTTTT. Protein sequence: CASSERETGELFF. The rearrangement uses TRBV6-4 and TRBJ2-2; TRBD2 is a possible D gene (6 bases). The CDR3 covers 13 residues. Trimming cost V 3 bases and J 5 bases, with 7 bases left between them. CDR1 is MRHNA, CDR2 SNTAGT, per germline.

The V gene is TRBV14, the J gene TRBJ2-7, with 7 nucleotides matching TRBD1. Per the germline V gene, CDR1 is SGHDN and CDR2 is FVKESK. This CDR3 has 15 amino acids. J was trimmed by 0 bases and V by 4 bases; bases with no gene match: 6. The DNA of the CDR3 is TGTGCCAGCAGCCGTACAGGGGCCGGCTCCTACGAGCAGTACTTC. It translates to CASSRTGAGSYEQYF.

The chain employs TRBV29-1 and TRBJ1-2, with 9 bases aligning to TRBD1. Germline lookup yields CDR1 SQVTM and CDR2 ANQGSEA. V gave up 4 bases and J gave up 7 bases; unmatched junction bases: 7. The CDR3 runs to 13 residues. The CDR3, as DNA: TGCAGCGTTGTCCTACAGGGGGCGAGTGGCTACACCTTC. It specifies CSVVLQGASGYTF.

This clone was seen only once. The J gene is TRBJ2-2, the V gene TRBV2, with TRBD1 matching 9 bases. The CDR3 totals 16 residues. Unmatched junction bases numbered 5, after V lost 3 bases and J lost 3 bases. The germline CDR1 and CDR2 sequences are SNHLY and FYNNEI. This CDR3 is CASSDNRGQYTGELFF. In DNA, the CDR3 is TGTGCCAGCAGTGATAACAGGGGGCAATACACCGGGGAGCTGTTTTTT. The whole variable domain, filled in from reference TRBV2 and TRBJ2-2, reads EPEVTQTPSHQVTQMGQEVILRCVPISNHLYFYWYRQILGQKVEFLVSFYNNEISEKSEIFDDQFSVERPDGSNFTLKIRSTKLEDSAMYFCASSDNRGQYTGELFFGEGSRLTVL.

This rearrangement joins TRBV9 to TRBJ1-2, with 7 bases that match TRBD1. Trimming took 4 bases from V and 6 from J; bases not matched to a gene: 9. Per germline, CDR1 SGDLS and CDR2 YYNGEE. CDR3 length equals 14 residues. DNA for the CDR3: TGTGCCAGCAGCTCACAGGGGTTTTGGGATGGCTACACCTTC. Its translation is CASSSQGFWDGYTF.

This clone was seen a handful of times. The V call is TRBV6-1, the J call TRBJ2-6, with D perhaps TRBD1 (6 bases). Germline CDR1 MNHNS, CDR2 SASEGT. The germline V and J ends were trimmed by 3 bases and 2 bases, with 14 bases remaining between them. The CDR3 has 17 residues. The CDR3 region is CASSDYGQGTGANVLTF. The CDR3 DNA reads as TGTGCCAGCAGTGACTACGGGCAGGGGACTGGGGCCAACGTCCTGACTTTC.

This sequence joins TRBV10-3 and TRBJ2-1; D may be TRBD1 (5 bases). This CDR3 contains 13 residues. CDR1 and CDR2 (germline): ENHRY, SYGVKD. V lost 8 bases, J lost 6 bases, and 14 bases lay in between. For the CDR3, the DNA is TGTGCCATCGGCCAGACAGTCGGCAATGAGCAGTTCTTC. This translates into CAIGQTVGNEQFF.

This clone was counted only a few times. The chain couples TRBV6-1 to TRBJ1-5, with 7 bases fitting TRBD1. With 2 bases clipped from V and 9 bases from J, the junction kept 4 bases outside the gene matches. Germline loops: CDR1 MNHNS, CDR2 SASEGT. The CDR3 is 13 amino acids. Here the CDR3 DNA reads TGTGCCAGCAGTGAAAGACAGGGCCTGCCCCAGCATTTT. Amino acid sequence: CASSERQGLPQHF.

Concerning this clone itself: A junction end diverges from the germline sequence, so it may reflect a read error. The rearrangement joins TRBV11-2 to TRBJ1-1, with 9 nucleotides matching TRBD1. The CDR3 is 14 residues long. Germline V CDR1 and CDR2: SGHAT, FQNNGV. This CDR3 reads CASSHGTGNAEAFF. The DNA of the CDR3 is TGTGCCAGCAGCCACGGGACAGGGAACGCTGAAGCTTTCTTT.

This chain joins TRBV29-1 and TRBJ1-6; D is unclear. CDR1 is SQVTM and CDR2 is ANQGSEA in the germline V gene. This CDR3 is 13 amino acids long. Trimming shortened V by 6 bases and J by 8 bases, and 14 bases separated the two germline ends. CDR3 loop: CSVAPGPDSPLHF. The CDR3 DNA sequence: TGCAGCGTAGCGCCGGGTCCGGATTCACCCCTCCACTTT.

The chain is built from TRBV18 and TRBJ1-1; D may be TRBD1 (6 bases). CDR1 KGHSH and CDR2 LQKENI come from the germline V gene. CDR3 size: 13 residues. Between the trimmed V and J ends, which lost 6 bases and 4 bases, there was a span of 12 bases. The CDR3 reads CASSSGAATEAFF. Here the CDR3 DNA reads TGTGCCAGCTCCTCAGGGGCTGCCACTGAAGCTTTCTTT. The full variable domain, its missing parts supplied by reference TRBV18 and TRBJ1-1, is NAGVMQNPRHLVRRRGQEARLRCSPMKGHSHVYWYRQLPEEGLKFMVYLQKENIIDESGMPKERFSAEFPKEGPSILRIQQVVRGDSAAYFCASSSGAATEAFFGQGTRLTVV.

This rearrangement joins TRBV6-1 to TRBJ2-7, with D possibly matching TRBD1 (6 bases). Trimming left V 3 bases short and J 6 bases short, with 12 bases between. This CDR3 is 13 amino acids long. CDR1 and CDR2 (germline): MNHNS, SASEGT. CDR3 DNA sequence: TGTGCCAGCAGTGATCAACAGGGAACCGAGCAGTACTTC. Translating it yields CASSDQQGTEQYF.

V is TRBV5-6 and J is TRBJ2-7; D may be TRBD2 (5 bases). Looked up from germline, CDR1 is SGHDT and CDR2 is YYEEEE. V was clipped by 1 base and J by 2 bases, with 13 bases between them. This CDR3 spans 15 amino acids. The CDR3 loop reads CASSLRDLGPYEQYF. CDR3 coding DNA: TGTGCCAGCAGCTTGCGGGATTTAGGCCCCTACGAGCAGTACTTC.

The gene calls are TRBV30 and TRBJ1-3; D remains ambiguous. Germline lookup yields CDR1 GTSNPN and CDR2 SVGIG (reference sequence). The CDR3 extends over 17 amino acids. Trimming removed 0 bases at V and 0 bases at J, with 15 bases between. The CDR3 loop reads CAWSVMRALSSGNTIYF. CDR3 nucleotide sequence: TGTGCCTGGAGTGTAATGCGGGCTCTGAGCTCTGGAAACACCATATATTTT.

V is TRBV7-9 and J is TRBJ2-1, with D possibly TRBD2 on 7 matching bases. Looked up from germline, CDR1 is SEHNR and CDR2 is FQNEAQ (reference sequence). V dropped 7 bases and J dropped 0 bases, with 16 bases sitting between them. This CDR3 has 16 residues. The CDR3 spells CASTGARGSSYNEQFF. CDR3 nucleotide sequence: TGTGCCAGCACAGGGGCGCGGGGGAGCTCCTACAATGAGCAGTTCTTC.

Notes on this clone: One end of the junction does not line up with germline, which may come from a read error. This rearrangement joins TRBV19 to TRBJ1-1; 9 positions match TRBD1. Germline V gene data show CDR1 as LNHDA and CDR2 as SQIVND (reference sequence). The CDR3 is 16 amino acids. This CDR3 is CASSIPGQGLNIEAFF. The CDR3 DNA is TGTGCCAGTAGTATACCGGGACAGGGATTGAACATTGAAGCTTTCTTT. The full variable domain, its missing parts supplied by reference TRBV19 and TRBJ1-1, is DGGITQSPKYLFRKEGQNVTLSCEQNLNHDAMYWYRQDPGQGLRLIYYSQIVNDFQKGDIAEGYSVSREKKESFPLTVTSAQKNPTAFYLCASSIPGQGLNIEAFFGQGTRLTVV.

The chain uses TRBV18 and TRBJ1-6; D possibly corresponds to TRBD1 (6 bases). Germline lookup yields CDR1 KGHSH and CDR2 LQKENI. Trimming removed 2 bases at V and 5 bases at J, with 13 bases between. The CDR3 consists of 16 residues. CDR3 in DNA: TGTGCCAGCTCACCAAGAGGGACACTTGATAATTCACCCCTCCACTTT. It encodes CASSPRGTLDNSPLHF.